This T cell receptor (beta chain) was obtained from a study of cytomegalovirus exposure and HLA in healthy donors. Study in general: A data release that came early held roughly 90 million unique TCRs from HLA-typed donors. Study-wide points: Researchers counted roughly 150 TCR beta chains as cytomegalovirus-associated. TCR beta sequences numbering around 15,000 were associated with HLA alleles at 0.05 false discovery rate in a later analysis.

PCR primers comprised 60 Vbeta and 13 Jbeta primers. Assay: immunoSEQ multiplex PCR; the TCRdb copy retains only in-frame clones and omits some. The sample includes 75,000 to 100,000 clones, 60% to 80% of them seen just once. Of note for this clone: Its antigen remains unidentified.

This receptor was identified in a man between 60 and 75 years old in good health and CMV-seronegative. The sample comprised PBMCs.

The CDR3 bases are TGTGCCAGCAGCTTAGTTCTAGCGGGAGGGCCCCACAATGAGCAGTTCTTC. It codes for CASSLVLAGGPHNEQFF. V and J are TRBV13 and TRBJ2-1, with TRBD2 identical over 12 bases. Trimming cost V 1 base and J 5 bases; bases outside gene matches: 6. Germline V gene data show CDR1 as PRHDT and CDR2 as FYEKMQ (reference sequence). This CDR3 region has 17 residues.